This is a list of T cell receptor beta chains from one sample in a study of cytomegalovirus exposure and HLA in healthy donors. Generated by immunoSEQ multiplex PCR, the TCRdb table keeps only in-frame clones and is missing some. The table includes roughly 150,000 clones, approximately 80% detected once. The sample was PBMCs. The origin of the receptors is a man aged 40-49 years in good health and CMV-seronegative. CDR3s include the opening cysteine and the closing phenylalanine or tryptophan. The order of the fields is clone size, J gene, D gene, V gene, CDR3 DNA, CDR3 protein. A D gene is named only where the DNA matches it firmly. Where a row states a size, it is once, few, many or the class of an expanded clone; other rows omit it.

clone_size: NA; j_call: TRBJ2-1; d_call: NA; v_call: TRBV4-2; cdr3_nt: TGTGCCAGCAGCCAAGAGGGGAGGAGAAATGAGCAGTTCTTC; cdr3_aa: CASSQEGRRNEQFF
clone_size: NA; j_call: TRBJ1-2; d_call: NA; v_call: TRBV27; cdr3_nt: TGTGCCAGCAGTTTATCCGCCGGAGGCCCACTCTATGGCTACACCTTC; cdr3_aa: CASSLSAGGPLYGYTF
clone_size: NA; j_call: TRBJ1-1; d_call: NA; v_call: TRBV7-6; cdr3_nt: TGTGCCAGCAGCTTATCCGGGAACACTGAAGCTTTCTTT; cdr3_aa: CASSLSGNTEAFF
clone_size: few; j_call: TRBJ2-7; d_call: TRBD2; v_call: TRBV6-1; cdr3_nt: TGTGCCAGCCTCTCTGCGGGGGGGAACTACGAGCAGTACTTC; cdr3_aa: CASLSAGGNYEQYF
clone_size: NA; j_call: TRBJ1-5; d_call: NA; v_call: TRBV6-5; cdr3_nt: TGTGCCAGCAGTTCCTTCGCCATGCGGGGCAATCAGCCCCAGCATTTT; cdr3_aa: CASSSFAMRGNQPQHF
clone_size: NA; j_call: TRBJ2-2; d_call: NA; v_call: TRBV6-5; cdr3_nt: TGTGCCAGTTCCTGGGGGCGGAACACCGGGGAGCTGTTTTTT; cdr3_aa: CASSWGRNTGELFF
clone_size: NA; j_call: TRBJ2-7; d_call: TRBD2; v_call: TRBV2; cdr3_nt: TGTGCCACGGCGGGGGGTAGCGGAGACGAGCAGTACTTC; cdr3_aa: CATAGGSGDEQYF
clone_size: NA; j_call: TRBJ2-1; d_call: NA; v_call: TRBV20-1; cdr3_nt: TGCAGTGGGACTGGATGGAATGAGCAGTTCTTC; cdr3_aa: CSGTGWNEQFF
clone_size: NA; j_call: TRBJ2-5; d_call: TRBD1; v_call: TRBV5-6; cdr3_nt: TGTGCCAGCAGCTTAGACAGGGTAGAGACCCAGTACTTC; cdr3_aa: CASSLDRVETQYF
clone_size: NA; j_call: TRBJ2-2; d_call: TRBD2; v_call: TRBV7-9; cdr3_nt: TGTGCCAGCAGCCAAATGCGGGGGGACCCCACCGGGGAGCTGTTTTTT; cdr3_aa: CASSQMRGDPTGELFF
clone_size: NA; j_call: TRBJ2-3; d_call: TRBD1; v_call: TRBV25-1; cdr3_nt: TGTGCCAGCAGCCGCACAGGGGCTCAGGATACGCAGTATTTT; cdr3_aa: CASSRTGAQDTQYF
clone_size: NA; j_call: TRBJ2-7; d_call: NA; v_call: TRBV7-3; cdr3_nt: TGTGCCAGCAGCTTAGGTCCGGGTTCCTACGAGCAGTACTTC; cdr3_aa: CASSLGPGSYEQYF
clone_size: NA; j_call: TRBJ2-2; d_call: NA; v_call: TRBV29-1; cdr3_nt: TGCAGCGTTGTCTATACGAACACCGGGGAGCTGTTTTTT; cdr3_aa: CSVVYTNTGELFF
clone_size: NA; j_call: TRBJ1-1; d_call: NA; v_call: TRBV27; cdr3_nt: TGTGCCAGCAGTTTTGCAGGCCGAATGAACACTGAAGCTTTCTTT; cdr3_aa: CASSFAGRMNTEAFF
clone_size: NA; j_call: TRBJ2-7; d_call: TRBD1; v_call: TRBV27; cdr3_nt: TGTGCCAGCAGTCTCACCCCCGACAGGGGCAGCGACGAGCAGTACTTC; cdr3_aa: CASSLTPDRGSDEQYF
clone_size: NA; j_call: TRBJ2-5; d_call: TRBD2; v_call: TRBV5-6; cdr3_nt: TGTGCCAGCTGCATGGCCGTTAGCGGGAGGGCCGGGGAGACCCAGTACTTC; cdr3_aa: CASCMAVSGRAGETQYF
clone_size: NA; j_call: TRBJ2-5; d_call: TRBD1; v_call: TRBV6-5; cdr3_nt: TGTGCCAGCAGCCAGGGAACAGGGGCAGAGACCCAGTACTTC; cdr3_aa: CASSQGTGAETQYF
clone_size: NA; j_call: TRBJ1-5; d_call: NA; v_call: TRBV18; cdr3_nt: TGTGCCAGCTCACTAGGGAGCGATCAGCCCCAGCATTTT; cdr3_aa: CASSLGSDQPQHF
clone_size: NA; j_call: TRBJ2-5; d_call: TRBD2; v_call: TRBV5-1; cdr3_nt: TGCGCCAGCAGCTTGGTCCTAGCGGGAGGGCCGGGAGAGACCCAGTACTTC; cdr3_aa: CASSLVLAGGPGETQYF
clone_size: NA; j_call: TRBJ1-2; d_call: TRBD1; v_call: TRBV30; cdr3_nt: TGTGCCTGGGATCAGGGGGGTGGGAACTATGGCTACACCTTC; cdr3_aa: CAWDQGGGNYGYTF
clone_size: few; j_call: TRBJ2-7; d_call: NA; v_call: TRBV5-1; cdr3_nt: TGCGCCAGCAGCTTGGAGACAGGCCTCTCTGAGCAGTACTTC; cdr3_aa: CASSLETGLSEQYF
clone_size: NA; j_call: TRBJ1-1; d_call: NA; v_call: TRBV9; cdr3_nt: TGTGCCAGCAGCGAGGGGTTACAGGCTATGAACACTGAAGCTTTCTTT; cdr3_aa: CASSEGLQAMNTEAFF
clone_size: NA; j_call: TRBJ1-1; d_call: NA; v_call: TRBV30; cdr3_nt: TGTGCCTGGAGTGTGGGGGGGACTGAAGCTTTCTTT; cdr3_aa: CAWSVGGTEAFF
clone_size: NA; j_call: TRBJ2-1; d_call: TRBD1; v_call: TRBV9; cdr3_nt: TGTGCCAGCAGCGTAGACCCGACAGGGGGCTACAATGAGCAGTTCTTC; cdr3_aa: CASSVDPTGGYNEQFF
clone_size: NA; j_call: TRBJ2-2; d_call: NA; v_call: TRBV6-5; cdr3_nt: TGTGCCAGCAGTGGTTGGGGCGCGAACACCGGGGAGCTGTTTTTT; cdr3_aa: CASSGWGANTGELFF
clone_size: few; j_call: TRBJ1-5; d_call: NA; v_call: TRBV18; cdr3_nt: TGTGCCAGCTCACCACAACAGGGTGGAGATCAGCCCCAGCATTTT; cdr3_aa: CASSPQQGGDQPQHF
clone_size: NA; j_call: TRBJ2-3; d_call: NA; v_call: TRBV7-3; cdr3_nt: TGTGCCAGCAGCTCCGCGAGCACAGATACGCAGTATTTT; cdr3_aa: CASSSASTDTQYF
clone_size: NA; j_call: TRBJ2-5; d_call: TRBD2; v_call: TRBV7-6; cdr3_nt: TGTGCCAGCAGCTTAGGCGGGACTACTCGAGAGACCCAGTACTTC; cdr3_aa: CASSLGGTTRETQYF
clone_size: NA; j_call: TRBJ1-2; d_call: NA; v_call: TRBV2; cdr3_nt: TGTGCCAGCAGTGAAGGAGTAGGGGCCATTGGCTACACCTTC; cdr3_aa: CASSEGVGAIGYTF
clone_size: NA; j_call: TRBJ1-1; d_call: NA; v_call: TRBV7-6; cdr3_nt: TGTGCCAGCAGCTTGAGAGGGGAGGCAGACTCGAGGACTGAAGCTTTCTTT; cdr3_aa: CASSLRGEADSRTEAFF
clone_size: NA; j_call: TRBJ2-5; d_call: NA; v_call: TRBV5-8; cdr3_nt: TGTGCCAGCCGGGGGAGGTGGTCCCAAGAGACCCAGTACTTC; cdr3_aa: CASRGRWSQETQYF
clone_size: NA; j_call: TRBJ2-1; d_call: TRBD1; v_call: TRBV6-6; cdr3_nt: TGTGCCAGCAGCATAGGACAGGGGGCCTACAATGAGCAGTTCTTC; cdr3_aa: CASSIGQGAYNEQFF
clone_size: NA; j_call: TRBJ1-5; d_call: NA; v_call: TRBV10-1; cdr3_nt: TGCGCCAGCAGTGCCGCCTACAATCAGCCCCAGCATTTT; cdr3_aa: CASSAAYNQPQHF
clone_size: NA; j_call: TRBJ2-2; d_call: TRBD2; v_call: TRBV30; cdr3_nt: TGTGCCTGGAGACTAGCGGGATTTCGAGTTCGCACCGGGGAGCTGTTTTTT; cdr3_aa: CAWRLAGFRVRTGELFF
clone_size: NA; j_call: TRBJ2-2; d_call: NA; v_call: TRBV27; cdr3_nt: TGTGCCAGCAGTCTCAGGGTAGGGACCGGGGAGCTGTTTTTT; cdr3_aa: CASSLRVGTGELFF
clone_size: few; j_call: TRBJ1-1; d_call: TRBD1; v_call: TRBV5-4; cdr3_nt: TGTGCCAGCAGCTTGGGCGCAGGGACAGGGACCACTGAAGCTTTCTTT; cdr3_aa: CASSLGAGTGTTEAFF
clone_size: few; j_call: TRBJ2-7; d_call: NA; v_call: TRBV4-3; cdr3_nt: TGCGCCAGCAGCCAAGATACGGCCACAGGGTACTCCTACGAGCAGTACTTC; cdr3_aa: CASSQDTATGYSYEQYF
clone_size: NA; j_call: TRBJ2-7; d_call: TRBD1; v_call: TRBV4-3; cdr3_nt: TGCGCCAGCAGCCAAGACCGCTTGACAGGGGCCCTGGGACAGCAGTACTTC; cdr3_aa: CASSQDRLTGALGQQYF
clone_size: NA; j_call: TRBJ1-5; d_call: NA; v_call: TRBV30; cdr3_nt: TGTGCCTGGAGTCCCGAGACAGGACCCTATCGACTAAGCAATCAGCCCCAGCATTTT; cdr3_aa: CAWSPETGPYRLSNQPQHF
clone_size: NA; j_call: TRBJ2-7; d_call: TRBD1; v_call: TRBV7-6; cdr3_nt: TGTGCCAGCAGCTTAGAGTCCAGGGGGGAGCAGTACTTC; cdr3_aa: CASSLESRGEQYF
clone_size: few; j_call: TRBJ2-7; d_call: NA; v_call: TRBV7-9; cdr3_nt: TGTGCCAGCAGCTTAAACAGTTTGGGATCCGGGAACGAGCAGTACTTC; cdr3_aa: CASSLNSLGSGNEQYF
clone_size: once; j_call: TRBJ2-2; d_call: TRBD1; v_call: TRBV7-3; cdr3_nt: TGTGCCAGCAGCCGGGGACAGGGGCACACCGGGGAGCTGTTTTTT; cdr3_aa: CASSRGQGHTGELFF
clone_size: NA; j_call: TRBJ2-7; d_call: TRBD1; v_call: TRBV6-5; cdr3_nt: TGTGCCAGCAGGGCAAGACAGGGGGGTCCCTACGAGCAGTACTTC; cdr3_aa: CASRARQGGPYEQYF
clone_size: NA; j_call: TRBJ2-3; d_call: NA; v_call: TRBV5-1; cdr3_nt: TGCGCCAGCACGACAGATACGCAGTATTTT; cdr3_aa: CASTTDTQYF
clone_size: NA; j_call: TRBJ2-2; d_call: TRBD2; v_call: TRBV28; cdr3_nt: TGTGCCAGCAGCTCTCATGTAAGGGCCGTAGCGGGGGGCATCGGGGAGCTGTTTTTT; cdr3_aa: CASSSHVRAVAGGIGELFF
clone_size: many; j_call: TRBJ2-3; d_call: NA; v_call: TRBV11-1; cdr3_nt: TGTGCCAGCAGCACAGGACCCACAGATACGCAGTATTTT; cdr3_aa: CASSTGPTDTQYF
clone_size: NA; j_call: TRBJ2-1; d_call: NA; v_call: TRBV28; cdr3_nt: TGTGCCAGCAGACCGAAAATCGGAGGGCGGGGTGAGCAGTTCTTC; cdr3_aa: CASRPKIGGRGEQFF
clone_size: NA; j_call: TRBJ1-2; d_call: NA; v_call: TRBV6-1; cdr3_nt: TGTGCCAGCAGTGAATATTCGGGGCCAGGGGCGAATCTTGGCTACACCTTC; cdr3_aa: CASSEYSGPGANLGYTF
clone_size: NA; j_call: TRBJ2-1; d_call: TRBD2; v_call: TRBV30; cdr3_nt: TGTGCCTGGAGGGCGGCGGGGGGGCCCGGTGAGCAGTTCTTC; cdr3_aa: CAWRAAGGPGEQFF
clone_size: NA; j_call: TRBJ1-1; d_call: TRBD1; v_call: TRBV18; cdr3_nt: TGTGCCAGCTCTGGACAGGGGGCTGTGAAAGCTTTCTTT; cdr3_aa: CASSGQGAVKAFF
clone_size: NA; j_call: TRBJ1-2; d_call: TRBD1; v_call: TRBV19; cdr3_nt: TGTGCCAGTAACCCTGGGTTCAGGGGGCGAACCAACTATGGCTACACCTTC; cdr3_aa: CASNPGFRGRTNYGYTF
clone_size: NA; j_call: TRBJ2-2; d_call: NA; v_call: TRBV7-2; cdr3_nt: TGTGCCAGCAGCTTGGGCCGCCGGGAGCTGTTTTTT; cdr3_aa: CASSLGRRELFF